These 32 T cell receptor beta chains came from one sample sequenced in a study of blood T cell repertoires in COVID-19. The repertoire was sequenced with immunoSEQ multiplex PCR; TCRdb's copy has only in-frame clones and lacks some. The sample has 150,000 to 200,000 clones; roughly 87% are singletons. The sample was peripheral blood. These receptor sequences come from a man in his sixties with active or convalescent COVID-19.

V and J are TRBV7-9 and TRBJ1-2; 10 bases match TRBD1. Germline V CDR1 and CDR2: SEHNR, FQNEAQ (reference sequence). J gave up 6 bases and V 1 base, and 5 bases lay outside the gene matches. The CDR3 covers 15 residues. CDR3 in amino acids: CASSLGLGTGDGYTF. The CDR3 nucleotides are TGTGCCAGCAGCTTAGGGTTGGGGACAGGGGATGGCTACACCTTC. Full variable domain (rest looked up from reference TRBV7-9 and TRBJ1-2): DTGVSQNPRHKITKRGQNVTFRCDPISEHNRLYWYRQTLGQGPEFLTYFQNEAQLEKSRLLSDRFSAERPKGSFSTLEIQRTEQGDSAMYLCASSLGLGTGDGYTFGSGTRLTVV.

V and J are TRBV3-1 (or the pseudogene TRBV3-2) and TRBJ2-5, with 8 positions matching TRBD1. With V trimmed by 0 bases and J by 4 bases, 10 bases remained unmatched. The CDR3 has 17 residues. Germline CDR1 and CDR2: LGHDT and YNNKEL (reference sequence). The CDR3 is CASSQDGAGGLRETQYF. CDR3 DNA sequence: TGTGCCAGCAGCCAAGACGGGGCAGGGGGCTTAAGAGAGACCCAGTACTTC.

The J gene is TRBJ2-7, the V gene TRBV10-1; TRBD1 is a possible D gene (6 bases). This CDR3 is 13 amino acids long. V was pared by 5 bases and J by 5 bases, with 13 bases between. The germline CDR1 and CDR2 sequences are WNHNN and SYGVQD (reference sequence). In DNA, the CDR3 is TGCGCCAGCAGTCATCTGGGGGCCCACGAGCAGTACTTC. Protein: CASSHLGAHEQYF.

This clone has only a few counts. This chain links TRBV11-2 with TRBJ1-2; 7 nucleotides agree with TRBD1. The germline CDR1 and CDR2 sequences are SGHAT and FQNNGV. CDR3 length equals 13 residues. The J segment lost 8 bases and the V segment lost 5 bases, leaving 8 bases of the junction unmatched. This CDR3 is CASSLDRDRGYTF. The CDR3 region has the DNA TGTGCCAGCAGCCTCGACAGGGATCGGGGCTACACCTTC.

V and J are TRBV7-5 and TRBJ2-2; the D segment call TRBD1 is taken from the table without a DNA check. TRBV7-5 is recorded as a pseudogene. There are 15 residues in the CDR3. CDR3 sequence: CARSLVGGTAGELFF. CDR3 nucleotides: TGTGCCAGAAGCTTAGTAGGGGGTACGGCCGGGGAGCTGTTTTTT.

The chain joins TRBV9 to TRBJ2-5; 8 bases match TRBD1. Germline trimming cut 6 bases from V and 4 bases from J; bases unmatched to any gene: 11. The CDR3 is 15 residues long. Germline loops: CDR1 SGDLS, CDR2 YYNGEE. CDR3 residues: CASNPTGVRGETQYF. The CDR3 DNA follows: TGTGCCAGCAACCCGACAGGGGTACGAGGAGAGACCCAGTACTTC. Full variable domain (outside the CDR3, taken from reference TRBV9 and TRBJ2-5): DSGVTQTPKHLITATGQRVTLRCSPRSGDLSVYWYQQSLDQGLQFLIQYYNGEERAKGNILERFSAQQFPDLHSELNLSSLELGDSALYFCASNPTGVRGETQYFGPGTRLLVL.

Only one count was recorded for this clone. The genes are TRBV7-2 and TRBJ1-5, with TRBD1 identical over 8 bases. Germline-derived CDR1 and CDR2 are SGHTA and FQGNSA. V lost 4 bases to trimming and J lost 1 base; unmatched junction nucleotides: 3. The CDR3 consists of 15 residues. The CDR3 DNA sequence: TGTGCCAGCAGCTCAGGGGGCGTAAGCAATCAGCCCCAGCATTTT. This sequence encodes CASSSGGVSNQPQHF.

The gene calls are TRBV29-1 and TRBJ1-2; 8 bases match TRBD1. This CDR3 has 13 residues. Germline V gene data show CDR1 as SQVTM and CDR2 as ANQGSEA. Trimming cost V 0 bases and J 6 bases; bases outside gene matches: 3. The CDR3 nucleotides read TGCAGCGTTGAAGATGGACAGGGCCATGGCTACACCTTC. Translating gives CSVEDGQGHGYTF.

Comments on this clone: Since a much larger clone is just one base distant, this may be a read error. Distinct nucleotide sequences in the sample also encode this CDR3. V is TRBV9 and J is TRBJ2-3, with 7 bases aligning to TRBD2. The CDR3 extends over 14 amino acids. Unmatched junction bases numbered 2, after V lost 0 bases and J lost 4 bases. From germline, CDR1 is SGDLS and CDR2 YYNGEE. CDR3 amino acids: CASSVGGGADTQYF. CDR3 nucleotide sequence: TGTGCCAGCAGCGTAGGTGGGGGGGCAGATACGCAGTATTTT.

This sequence joins TRBV5-1 and TRBJ1-2, with 9 bases fitting TRBD1. V dropped 0 bases and J dropped 4; count of bases not matched to a gene: 4. Germline assignment: CDR1 SGHRS and CDR2 YFSETQ. The CDR3 spans 15 residues. Written as DNA, the CDR3 is TGCGCCAGCAGCTTGGCCGGGACAGGGTTCTATGGCTACACCTTC. It specifies CASSLAGTGFYGYTF.

This clone occurred many times. The CDR3 loop reads CASSSIAGLSYEQYF. The CDR3 bases are TGTGCCAGCAGCAGTATAGCGGGGCTCTCCTACGAGCAGTACTTC. The rearrangement links TRBV7-8 to TRBJ2-7, with 8 bases matching TRBD2. The CDR3 covers 15 residues. V gave up 5 bases and J gave up 0 bases; unmatched junction bases: 6. In germline, CDR1 is SGHVS, CDR2 FQNEAQ.

The rearrangement uses TRBV21-1 and TRBJ2-1; the DNA was not used to check the table's D call, TRBD2. TRBV21-1 is deemed a pseudogene. The CDR3 sequence is 16 residues long. DNA for the CDR3: TGTGCCAGCAGCCCTACGGGGAAACACTACTACAATGAGCAGTTCTTC. It specifies CASSPTGKHYYNEQFF.

This sequence joins TRBV3-1 (or the pseudogene TRBV3-2) and TRBJ2-3, with 8 bases lining up with TRBD2. Losses at the gene ends were 3 bases for V and 4 bases for J; bases not matched to a gene: 6. The CDR3 extends over 15 amino acids. The germline V gene has CDR1 LGHDT and CDR2 YNNKEL (reference sequence). CDR3 residues: CASSQSGGLSDTQYF. As DNA, the CDR3 is TGTGCCAGCAGCCAGAGCGGGGGCCTCTCAGATACGCAGTATTTT.

This clone was observed a handful of times. DNA of the CDR3: TGTGCCAGCTCACCAAGAACAGGAGGGACTACCTACGAGCAGTACTTC. Translation: CASSPRTGGTTYEQYF. The chain joins TRBV18 to TRBJ2-7, with 7 bases matching TRBD2. The length of the CDR3 is 16 residues. In germline, CDR1 is KGHSH, CDR2 LQKENI. V shed 2 bases, J shed 2 bases, and the junction held 9 bases outside the gene matches.

The gene calls are TRBV6-5 and TRBJ1-6; D perhaps matches TRBD1 (6 bases). Deletions cut 6 bases from V and 8 bases from J, with 14 bases between. Germline CDR1 and CDR2: MNHEY and SVGAGI. This CDR3 has 14 amino acids. In DNA form, the CDR3 reads TGTGCCAGCAGGAGGGGGAGGGGGGATTCACCCCTCCACTTT. Amino acid sequence: CASRRGRGDSPLHF.

V usage is TRBV5-1 and J usage is TRBJ1-1, with 7 bases aligning to TRBD1. The CDR3 sequence is 14 residues long. Per germline, CDR1 SGHRS and CDR2 YFSETQ. V was clipped by 4 bases and J by 1 base; unmatched bases: 4. CDR3 DNA sequence: TGCGCCAGCAGCCAACAGGGGTCGAACACTGAAGCTTTCTTT. Translation gives CASSQQGSNTEAFF.

This chain connects TRBV7-9 to TRBJ1-2, with 7 nucleotides matching TRBD1. This CDR3 has 15 residues. Germline CDR1 SEHNR, CDR2 FQNEAQ (reference sequence). V lost 5 bases to trimming and J lost 2 bases; unmatched junction nucleotides: 8. CDR3 in DNA: TGTGCCAGCAGCCAGCAACAGGGGTGGAACTATGGCTACACCTTC. Protein product: CASSQQQGWNYGYTF.

V usage is TRBV5-1 and J usage is TRBJ2-7, with 12 bases fitting TRBD2. Trimming at V came to 1 base and at J to 6 bases, leaving 11 bases not matched to a gene. This CDR3 is 17 amino acids long. Germline CDR1 and CDR2: SGHRS and YFSETQ. The CDR3: CASSLWSSGGADGEQYF. Here the CDR3 DNA reads TGCGCCAGCAGCTTGTGGTCTAGCGGGGGGGCCGATGGCGAGCAGTACTTC.

The chain couples TRBV30 to TRBJ1-1; no clear D gene. The germline gives CDR1 GTSNPN, CDR2 SVGIG (reference sequence). Trimming took 2 bases from V and 6 from J, leaving 10 bases between them. This CDR3 region has 12 residues. The CDR3: CAWSLRAPEAFF. Here the CDR3 DNA reads TGTGCCTGGAGTTTGAGAGCCCCTGAAGCTTTCTTT.

This clone turned up a few times. The chain joins TRBV19 to TRBJ1-1; D remains ambiguous. V was cut by 1 base and J by 5 bases, with 8 bases left in between. The germline V gene has CDR1 LNHDA and CDR2 SQIVND (reference sequence). This CDR3 has 13 residues. CDR3 nucleotides: TGTGCCAGTAGTATAGTACATATTACTGAAGCTTTCTTT. It specifies CASSIVHITEAFF. Using reference TRBV19 and TRBJ1-1 for the parts outside the CDR3, the full variable domain is DGGITQSPKYLFRKEGQNVTLSCEQNLNHDAMYWYRQDPGQGLRLIYYSQIVNDFQKGDIAEGYSVSREKKESFPLTVTSAQKNPTAFYLCASSIVHITEAFFGQGTRLTVV.

The genes are TRBV3-1 (or the pseudogene TRBV3-2) and TRBJ1-1; 8 nucleotides line up with TRBD1. J was trimmed by 1 base and V by 4 bases; bases with no gene match: 5. Germline V gives CDR1 LGHDT, CDR2 YNNKEL (reference sequence). The CDR3 sequence is 15 residues long. CDR3 DNA: TGTGCCAGCAGCCTCCGACAGGGGCCGAACACTGAAGCTTTCTTT. Its translation: CASSLRQGPNTEAFF.

This clone was detected only a few times. The CDR3 here is CASRSISTNTGELFF. CDR3 DNA sequence: TGTGCCAGCCGGAGTATCTCGACGAACACCGGGGAGCTGTTTTTT. V is TRBV27 and J is TRBJ2-2; D uncertain. The CDR3 sequence is 15 residues long. Trimming cost V 8 bases and J 0 bases, with 13 bases left between them. Germline V gene lookup returns CDR1 MNHEY and CDR2 SMNVEV (reference sequence).

The chain uses TRBV6-6 and TRBJ2-2, with 10 bases identical to TRBD2. CDR1 is MNHNY, CDR2 SVGAGI, per germline (reference sequence). The CDR3 is 14 amino acids. The trim removed 6 bases at V and 3 bases at J, leaving 1 base unmatched. The CDR3 region is CASRTSGYTGELFF. The CDR3 nucleotides are TGTGCCAGCAGGACTAGCGGGTACACCGGGGAGCTGTTTTTT.

J is TRBJ1-6 and V is TRBV21-1. TRBV21-1 is a documented pseudogene. The CDR3 has 13 amino acids. The CDR3 protein is CASTWTGSWSLHF. The CDR3 region has the DNA TGTGCCAGCACCTGGACTGGGTCCTGGTCCCTCCACTTT.

The gene calls are TRBV2 and TRBJ2-5; D might be TRBD2 (6 bases). Germline CDR1 SNHLY, CDR2 FYNNEI. Deletions cut 8 bases from V and 4 bases from J, with 23 bases between. This CDR3 region has 16 residues. The CDR3 region is CASLGAGRVEGETQYF. CDR3 in DNA: TGTGCCAGCTTAGGGGCGGGGAGAGTGGAGGGAGAGACCCAGTACTTC.

The rearrangement joins TRBV2 to TRBJ1-5, with a possible D match to TRBD1 (5 bases). CDR3 length: 14 amino acids. Trimming pared 8 bases from V and 9 bases from J, leaving 20 bases between. Germline loops: CDR1 SNHLY, CDR2 FYNNEI. This chain's CDR3 is CASGISGLGGPQHF. The CDR3, as DNA: TGTGCCAGCGGGATTTCAGGATTGGGGGGGCCCCAGCATTTT.

The chain joins TRBV5-1 to TRBJ1-2; no definite D call. Trimming shortened V by 1 base and J by 0 bases, and 4 bases separated the two germline ends. Germline V CDR1 and CDR2: SGHRS, YFSETQ. The CDR3 is 13 residues long. The CDR3 region has the DNA TGCGCCAGCAGCTTGTCCGCTAACTATGGCTACACCTTC. Translating it yields CASSLSANYGYTF.

The chain combines TRBV29-1 with TRBJ1-1; a possible D gene is TRBD1 (6 bases). This CDR3 is 14 amino acids long. V was cut by 3 bases and J by 5 bases, with 16 bases left in between. The V gene's germline CDR1 is SQVTM and CDR2 ANQGSEA. CDR3 amino acids: CSVDFGGLGTEAFF. The DNA for the CDR3 is TGCAGCGTTGATTTTGGGGGCTTGGGGACTGAAGCTTTCTTT.

This chain uses TRBV11-2 with TRBJ2-1; 7 bases fit TRBD1. Germline CDR1 is SGHAT and CDR2 is FQNNGV. The CDR3 contains 12 residues. V lost 3 bases, J lost 16 bases, and 9 bases stayed unmatched. The CDR3 protein is CASSFRDRAYFF. For the CDR3, the DNA is TGTGCCAGCAGCTTCCGGGACAGAGCGTATTTCTTC.

The chain uses TRBV5-1 and TRBJ2-1, with D perhaps matching TRBD2 (6 bases). Germline V gives CDR1 SGHRS, CDR2 YFSETQ. Between the trimmed V and J ends, which lost 1 base and 12 bases, there was a span of 17 bases. The CDR3 consists of 14 residues. The CDR3 DNA follows: TGCGCCAGCAGCTTGTATGGCGGGGTACTAGGGCAGTTCTTC. It specifies CASSLYGGVLGQFF.

The chain uses TRBV19 and TRBJ2-7; 9 nucleotides match TRBD2. V gave up 5 bases and J gave up 6 bases; unmatched junction bases: 8. Germline CDR1 and CDR2: LNHDA and SQIVND (reference sequence). This CDR3 contains 14 residues. This CDR3 reads CASSLAGGVSEQYF. The CDR3 DNA reads TGTGCCAGTAGTCTCGCGGGGGGGGTCTCCGAGCAGTACTTC. Drawing the rest from reference TRBV19 and TRBJ2-7, the complete variable domain is DGGITQSPKYLFRKEGQNVTLSCEQNLNHDAMYWYRQDPGQGLRLIYYSQIVNDFQKGDIAEGYSVSREKKESFPLTVTSAQKNPTAFYLCASSLAGGVSEQYFGPGTRLTVT.

This chain connects TRBV11-2 to TRBJ1-2; perhaps TRBD1 as D (5 bases). CDR1 and CDR2 from the germline V gene are SGHAT and FQNNGV. V shed 5 bases and J shed 4 bases, with 23 bases lying between them. This CDR3 comprises 17 residues. CDR3 sequence: CASSPIRQGAYVYGYTF. The CDR3 nucleotides are TGTGCCAGCAGCCCGATTCGGCAGGGCGCGTATGTCTATGGCTACACCTTC.